The T cell receptor beta chain described here comes from a study of shared clonotypes between healthy human individuals. Sequencing was performed with immunoSEQ multiplex PCR; in TCRdb, only in-frame clones are kept and a portion is missing. The data show 1.4 million or so clones, about 98.5% seen once. CDR3 size: 14 residues. V shed 3 bases and J 8 bases; nucleotides not matched to a gene: 10. Germline V gene sequence: CDR1 SGHRS, CDR2 YFSETQ. What was sequenced was naive CD4+ T cells sorted from blood. Subset given: CD45RA+ positively selected. This clonotype was obtained from a man aged 25 to 45 in good health. The V and J genes are TRBV5-1 and TRBJ1-2; 7 bases align to TRBD1. The CDR3 here is CASSSTTGLEGYTF. The CDR3 DNA is TGCGCCAGCAGCTCGACGACAGGGTTGGAAGGCTACACCTTC.